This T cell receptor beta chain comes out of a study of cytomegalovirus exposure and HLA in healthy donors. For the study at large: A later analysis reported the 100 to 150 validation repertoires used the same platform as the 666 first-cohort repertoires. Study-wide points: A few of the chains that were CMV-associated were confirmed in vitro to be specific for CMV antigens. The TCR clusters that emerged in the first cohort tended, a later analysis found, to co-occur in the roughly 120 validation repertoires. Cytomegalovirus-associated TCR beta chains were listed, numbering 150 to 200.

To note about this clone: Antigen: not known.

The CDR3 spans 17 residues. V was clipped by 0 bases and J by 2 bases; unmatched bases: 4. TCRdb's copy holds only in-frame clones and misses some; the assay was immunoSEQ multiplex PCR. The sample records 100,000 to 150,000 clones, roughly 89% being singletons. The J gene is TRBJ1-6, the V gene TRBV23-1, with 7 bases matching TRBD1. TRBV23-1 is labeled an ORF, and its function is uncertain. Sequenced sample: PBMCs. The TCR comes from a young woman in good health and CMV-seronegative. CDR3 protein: CASSQSIGQAYNSPLHF. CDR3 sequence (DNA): TGCGCCAGCAGTCAATCGATAGGACAGGCCTATAATTCACCCCTCCACTTT.